This entry is about one T cell receptor beta chain. This sample is drawn from a study of blood T cell repertoires in COVID-19. This table comes from immunoSEQ multiplex PCR, and its TCRdb copy is limited to in-frame clones, with some not included. Of tens of thousands of clones listed, approximately 80% were seen once; the top ten hold approximately 51%. CDR1 SGHTA and CDR2 FQGNSA come from the germline V gene. Trimming stripped 2 bases from V and 3 bases from J, with 5 bases between. The CDR3 totals 14 residues. The TCR originated in a human donor in a cohort sampled during active COVID-19. V usage is TRBV7-2 and J usage is TRBJ1-6, with D unclear. Sequenced material: peripheral blood. CDR3 loop: CASSLSSYNSPLHF. The CDR3 nucleotides are TGTGCCAGCAGCTTATCCAGCTATAATTCACCCCTCCACTTT.